This is a list of T cell receptor beta chains from one sample in a study of T cells after yellow fever vaccination. One entry per CDR3 protein, called by TCRdb with MiXCR from the 5' RACE reads. Of 450,000 to 550,000 distinct CDR3 sequences in the sample, 21% were seen once. This sample comprised PBMCs, obtained around 3 weeks after the first yellow fever vaccination. The receptors come from a man aged 18 to 29 who received the YFV17D yellow fever vaccine. The CDR3 runs from the conserved cysteine through the conserved F or W. Each record gives: V gene, D gene, J gene, clone size, CDR3 DNA, CDR3 protein. The D gene is left open where the match is weak. Clone size appears in some rows only: once, few, many, or a class for an expanded clone.

TRBV12-3/TRBV12-4	NA	TRBJ1-5	few	TGTGCCAGCAGTTTAACACTTCCGGACCAGCCCCAGCATTTT	CASSLTLPDQPQHF
TRBV7-2	NA	TRBJ2-3	NA	TGTGCCAGCAGCTTCCCAGGGGCCCTCAAAGATACGCAGTATTTT	CASSFPGALKDTQYF
TRBV7-9	NA	TRBJ2-5	few	TGTGCCAGCAGCTTAGTACGGGCTATTACAGAGACCCAGTACTTC	CASSLVRAITETQYF
TRBV4-2	NA	TRBJ2-2	few	TGTGCCAGCAGCCAGGAGGTCGGCACCGGGGAGCTGTTTTTT	CASSQEVGTGELFF
TRBV6-6	NA	TRBJ1-1	NA	TGTGCCACCGCCCCACAGGAAGCTTTCTTT	CATAPQEAFF
TRBV11-2	NA	TRBJ2-7	few	TGTGCCAGCAGCCTGCCCGGGCCCCGTCCGTTGGAGCAGTACTTC	CASSLPGPRPLEQYF
TRBV4-2	NA	TRBJ1-5	NA	TGTGCCAGCAGCCAAGTAGGAGATCAGCCCCAGCATTTT	CASSQVGDQPQHF
TRBV12-3/TRBV12-4	NA	TRBJ2-7	NA	TGTGCCAACGCGACAGCCGAGCAGTACTTC	CANATAEQYF
TRBV20-1	TRBD1	TRBJ2-7	few	TGCAGTGCTAGTAAAGGACAGGGGGCTTGGGAGCAGTACTTC	CSASKGQGAWEQYF
TRBV12-3/TRBV12-4	NA	TRBJ1-5	many	TGTGCCAGCAGGGCCGCGGGCAATCAGCCCCAGCATTTT	CASRAAGNQPQHF
TRBV27	NA	TRBJ1-4	NA	TGTGCCAGCAGCCCCGGGACCCCATGGAAAGAAAAACTGTTTTTT	CASSPGTPWKEKLFF
TRBV4-1	NA	TRBJ2-3	NA	TGCGCCAGCAGCTGGCGCGGTCGCGGGGACGTCACAGATACGCAGTATTTT	CASSWRGRGDVTDTQYF
TRBV24-1	NA	TRBJ1-3	NA	TGTGCCACCAGTGATTTGCCCAGGTCCTTCTCTGGAAACACCATATATTTT	CATSDLPRSFSGNTIYF
TRBV7-3	NA	TRBJ2-3	NA	TGTGCCAGCAGCTTAAGAGCCCCCGCAAAGGGAGATACGCAGTATTTT	CASSLRAPAKGDTQYF
TRBV6-2/TRBV6-3	NA	TRBJ2-3	NA	TGTGCCAACTTCCGGGACCACACAGATACGCAGTATTTT	CANFRDHTDTQYF
TRBV28	NA	TRBJ2-5	few	TGTGCCAGCAGTTTATTTAGTCTGGGAGGAGGGACCCAGTACTTC	CASSLFSLGGGTQYF
TRBV5-6	NA	TRBJ1-5	NA	TGTGCCAGCAGCTTGGCAGGGCTACAGCCCCAGCATTTT	CASSLAGLQPQHF
TRBV7-2	TRBD1	TRBJ1-1	NA	TGTGCCAGCAGCTTGTGGACAGGGCGGAACACTGAAGCTTTCTTT	CASSLWTGRNTEAFF
TRBV28	NA	TRBJ1-6	few	TGTGCCAGCAGTTTTCTTGTGGGGAATTCACCCCTCCACTTT	CASSFLVGNSPLHF
TRBV7-2	TRBD1	TRBJ2-3	many	TGTGCCAGCAGCTCATCAGGGGGAATCGGAGATACGCAGTATTTT	CASSSSGGIGDTQYF
TRBV10-3	NA	TRBJ2-5	NA	TGTGCCATCAGTGACGGGCAGACCCAAGAGACCCAGTACTTC	CAISDGQTQETQYF
TRBV5-6	NA	TRBJ2-5	few	TGTGCCAGCACTCCATGGGATAAAGAGACCCAGTACTTC	CASTPWDKETQYF
TRBV10-2	TRBD2	TRBJ2-1	few	TGCGCCAGCAGTGAGTCGATTACGGCTAGCGGCAAATTC	CASSESITASGKF
TRBV5-1	NA	TRBJ2-3	few	TGCGCCAGCAGCTCGGGACCCCAAGGGGATACGCAGTATTTT	CASSSGPQGDTQYF
TRBV4-1	TRBD1	TRBJ2-1	NA	TGCGCCAGCAGCCCTACCCAGGACAGGGTGTGGGAGCAGTTCTTC	CASSPTQDRVWEQFF
TRBV6-5	TRBD1	TRBJ1-1	NA	TGTGCCAGCAGTTTATACAGGGGGCTAATTCCTGAAGCTTTCTTT	CASSLYRGLIPEAFF
TRBV10-1	NA	TRBJ2-3	NA	TGCGCCAGCAGTGAGGGGCGAAGGGGAGTCACAGATACGCAGTATTTT	CASSEGRRGVTDTQYF
TRBV5-4	NA	TRBJ1-1	NA	TGTGCCAGCAGCTTTAAGGGAGGGAACACTGAAGCTTTCTTT	CASSFKGGNTEAFF
TRBV19	NA	TRBJ2-3	NA	TGTGCCAGTAGTCCTTACGCCACGAGCACAGATACGCAGTATTTT	CASSPYATSTDTQYF
TRBV24-1	TRBD1	TRBJ1-5	NA	TGTGCCACCAGCCGGGACAGGGGCTATCAGCCCCAGCATTTT	CATSRDRGYQPQHF
TRBV7-9	NA	TRBJ2-3	NA	TGTGCCAGCAGCCCTCACCTGGTGGGGGGGCCGGGAGATACGCAGTATTTT	CASSPHLVGGPGDTQYF
TRBV10-3	TRBD2	TRBJ2-3	NA	TGTGCCATCAGAAAAAGACTAGCGGGGGGCCTCACAGATACGCAGTATTTT	CAIRKRLAGGLTDTQYF
TRBV11-2	NA	TRBJ2-5	NA	TGTGCCAGCAGCTTAGACAGACAGAGGAGACTTCAAGAGACCCAGTACTTC	CASSLDRQRRLQETQYF
TRBV10-1	TRBD2	TRBJ2-3	NA	TGCGCCAGCAGTGGTCCTAGCGGGGCCCGAGGAGATACGCAGTATTTT	CASSGPSGARGDTQYF
TRBV6-2/TRBV6-3	NA	TRBJ1-1	NA	TGTGCCAGCAGTAGCCCGGGGAGGGTTATGGCTTTCTTT	CASSSPGRVMAFF
TRBV20-1	NA	TRBJ2-3	few	TGCAGTGCTAGAGACGCAGGGACTAGCACAGATACGCAGTATTTT	CSARDAGTSTDTQYF
TRBV15	NA	TRBJ2-3	few	TGTGCCACCAGCAGAGAGGCAGATACGCAGTATTTT	CATSREADTQYF
TRBV7-2	TRBD2	TRBJ2-5	few	TGTGCCAGCAGTCAGCGGGGGGGCAGGCAGACCCAGTACTTC	CASSQRGGRQTQYF
TRBV20-1	NA	TRBJ1-1	few	TGCAGTGCTATTGAGGGCGGAAGTATTGGGACTGAAGCTTTCTTT	CSAIEGGSIGTEAFF
TRBV20-1	NA	TRBJ2-6	few	TGCAGTTCTCGTCGTGTTTCGCCTGGGGCCAACGTCCTGACTTTC	CSSRRVSPGANVLTF
TRBV5-1	TRBD2	TRBJ2-3	few	TGCGCCAGCAGCTGGAGCGGGGGTGACACAGATACGCAGTATTTT	CASSWSGGDTDTQYF
TRBV7-3	TRBD2	TRBJ2-3	NA	TGTGCCAGCAGCTTCCGCGGACTAGCGGGGGATACGCAGTATTTT	CASSFRGLAGDTQYF
TRBV7-3	NA	TRBJ2-2	NA	TGTGCCAGCCAGGGGAACACCGGGGAGCTGTTTTTT	CASQGNTGELFF
TRBV5-1	NA	TRBJ2-3	NA	TGCGCCAGCAGCTTGTCGCAGGGACGCACAGATACGCAGTATTTT	CASSLSQGRTDTQYF
TRBV12-5	NA	TRBJ2-1	few	TGTGCTAGTGGTTTGACAGGCTACAGGGATGAGCAGTTCTTC	CASGLTGYRDEQFF
TRBV5-1	NA	TRBJ1-2	NA	TGCGCCAGCAGCTTGGAAAGGGACCAGGGCTACACCTTC	CASSLERDQGYTF